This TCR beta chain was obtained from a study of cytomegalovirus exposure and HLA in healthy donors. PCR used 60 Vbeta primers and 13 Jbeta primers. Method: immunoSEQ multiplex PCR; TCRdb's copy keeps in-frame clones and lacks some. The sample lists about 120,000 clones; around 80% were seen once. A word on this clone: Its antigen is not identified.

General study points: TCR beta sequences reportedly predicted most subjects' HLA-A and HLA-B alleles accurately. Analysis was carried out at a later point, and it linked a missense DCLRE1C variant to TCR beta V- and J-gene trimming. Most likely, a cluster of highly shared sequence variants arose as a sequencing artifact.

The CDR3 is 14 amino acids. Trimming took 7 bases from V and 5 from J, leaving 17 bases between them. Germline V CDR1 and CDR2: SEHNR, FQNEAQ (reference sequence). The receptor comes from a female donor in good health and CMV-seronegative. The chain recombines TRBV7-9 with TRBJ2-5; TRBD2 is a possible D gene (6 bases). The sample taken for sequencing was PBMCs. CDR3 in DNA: TGTGCCAGCACCACCGGACGGGGGTTGGAGACCCAGTACTTC. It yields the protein CASTTGRGLETQYF.